This entry describes one TCR beta chain. What it recognizes is unknown. The CDR3 spans 16 residues. The germline V gene has CDR1 SGHRS and CDR2 YFSETQ. V lost 2 bases to trimming and J lost 10 bases, with 23 bases between them. PCR employed 60 Vbeta and 13 Jbeta primers. Sequencing used immunoSEQ multiplex PCR; TCRdb keeps in-frame clones, though not all of them. The sample yields roughly 35,000 clones, of which the top ten take up approximately 2%. This entry belongs to a study of cytomegalovirus exposure and HLA in healthy donors. Study findings and constraints: Later analysis suggested most CMV-associated TCR beta chains were HLA-restricted. Reports described diagnosis of cytomegalovirus status by the classifier as highly specific and sensitive.

The TCR comes from a middle-aged woman in good health and CMV-seropositive. The material sequenced was PBMCs. This chain joins TRBV5-1 and TRBJ2-3; D possibly corresponds to TRBD1 (6 bases). CDR3 DNA: TGCGCCAGCAGCTTTCCCCCATCACAGGGAATGTTTTCGCAGTATTTT. Its protein product is CASSFPPSQGMFSQYF. Supplemented by reference TRBV5-1 and TRBJ2-3, the full variable domain reads KAGVTQTPRYLIKTRGQQVTLSCSPISGHRSVSWYQQTPGQGLQFLFEYFSETQRNKGNFPGRFSGRQFSNSRSEMNVSTLELGDSALYLCASSFPPSQGMFSQYFGPGTRLTVL.